These 18 T cell receptor beta chains were sequenced from one sample in a study of shared clonotypes between healthy human individuals. This table comes from immunoSEQ multiplex PCR, and its TCRdb copy is limited to in-frame clones, with some not included. Here the sample spans 900,000 to 1,200,000 clones, approximately 80% being singletons. Source material: memory CD4+ T cells from PBMCs. The subset is: CD45RA-negative fraction. These receptors were obtained from a man between 18 and 29 years old in good health. Some clones in this sample may be carry-over from other donors' samples.

This chain uses TRBV30 with TRBJ2-3; D gene uncertain. The CDR3 runs to 14 residues. Trimming pared 0 bases from V and 0 bases from J, leaving 7 bases between. Germline lookup yields CDR1 GTSNPN and CDR2 SVGIG (reference sequence). The DNA of the CDR3 is TGTGCCTGGAGTGTGGGCAGTAGCACAGATACGCAGTATTTT. Translated, it gives CAWSVGSSTDTQYF. The entire variable domain, with the rest obtained from reference TRBV30 and TRBJ2-3, is as follows: SQTIHQWPATLVQPVGSPLSLECTVEGTSNPNLYWYRQAAGRGLQLLFYSVGIGQISSEVPQNLSASRPQDRQFILSSKKLLLSDSGFYLCAWSVGSSTDTQYFGPGTRLTVL.

The chain links TRBV6-1 to TRBJ1-2; 11 positions match TRBD1. This CDR3 contains 15 residues. Germline trimming cut 0 bases from V and 8 bases from J; bases unmatched to any gene: 5. Germline V gene lookup returns CDR1 MNHNS and CDR2 SASEGT. In nucleotides, the CDR3 is TGTGCCAGCAGTGAAGCGGAAGGGACAGGGGGAGGCTACACCTTC. This gives the protein CASSEAEGTGGGYTF.

This clone was counted a single time. This chain joins TRBV14 and TRBJ2-1; 11 bases align to TRBD2. Germline V gene lookup returns CDR1 SGHDN and CDR2 FVKESK. V gave up 0 bases and J gave up 4 bases; unmatched junction bases: 5. CDR3 length: 17 amino acids. The chain's CDR3 is CASSQEIAGGPYNEQFF. DNA of the CDR3: TGTGCCAGCAGCCAAGAGATAGCGGGAGGGCCATACAATGAGCAGTTCTTC.

The rearrangement joins TRBV6-1 to TRBJ2-3; D possibly corresponds to TRBD1 (6 bases). The germline V gene has CDR1 MNHNS and CDR2 SASEGT. Between the trimmed V and J ends, which lost 6 bases and 0 bases, there was a span of 10 bases. CDR3 length: 14 amino acids. In nucleotides, the CDR3 is TGTGCCAGCAGAACAGGGCTAAGCACAGATACGCAGTATTTT. Encoded protein: CASRTGLSTDTQYF.

The genes are TRBV28 and TRBJ2-7; TRBD2 matches at 8 bases. V lost 3 bases, J lost 7 bases, and 11 bases stayed unmatched. CDR1 MDHEN and CDR2 SYDVKM come from the germline V gene. The CDR3 sequence is 15 residues long. The CDR3 region is CASSFIGTSSGEQYF. CDR3 in DNA: TGTGCCAGCAGTTTTATCGGGACTAGTTCGGGGGAGCAGTACTTC.

The rearrangement uses TRBV5-1 and TRBJ2-7; a weak D match, TRBD2 (5 bases). The CDR3 loop spans 13 amino acids. The germline V and J ends were trimmed by 1 base and 3 bases, with 8 bases remaining between them. Germline V gene sequence: CDR1 SGHRS, CDR2 YFSETQ. In nucleotides, the CDR3 is TGCGCCAGCAGCTTGAGAGGGAACTACGAGCAGTACTTC. This sequence encodes CASSLRGNYEQYF.

The chain recombines TRBV7-8 with TRBJ2-1; TRBD2 aligns across 7 bases. V dropped 5 bases and J dropped 2; count of bases not matched to a gene: 3. Germline V gene data show CDR1 as SGHVS and CDR2 as FQNEAQ. The CDR3 is made up of 14 amino acids. The DNA for the CDR3 is TGTGCCAGCAGCCCCCTAGCGGCCTACAATGAGCAGTTCTTC. This encodes CASSPLAAYNEQFF.

The chain recombines TRBV5-1 with TRBJ2-7, with D possibly TRBD2 on 6 matching bases. Trimming shortened V by 2 bases and J by 0 bases, and 9 bases separated the two germline ends. Germline CDR1 SGHRS, CDR2 YFSETQ. CDR3 length: 14 amino acids. The CDR3 DNA follows: TGCGCCAGCAGCTTCGGAGGGAGCTCCTACGAGCAGTACTTC. Protein: CASSFGGSSYEQYF. Variable domain in full (rest from reference TRBV5-1 and TRBJ2-7): KAGVTQTPRYLIKTRGQQVTLSCSPISGHRSVSWYQQTPGQGLQFLFEYFSETQRNKGNFPGRFSGRQFSNSRSEMNVSTLELGDSALYLCASSFGGSSYEQYFGPGTRLTVT.

This clone was counted only a few times. V and J are TRBV5-1 and TRBJ1-1; D is ambiguous. Germline V gene sequence: CDR1 SGHRS, CDR2 YFSETQ. This CDR3 is built from 15 residues. Trimming took off 4 bases at V and 5 bases at J, with 18 bases between the two ends. The CDR3 is CASSPLPAVETEAFF. The CDR3 region has the DNA TGCGCCAGCAGCCCCCTACCGGCGGTGGAAACTGAAGCTTTCTTT.

The V call is TRBV6-5, the J call TRBJ1-1; 9 bases match TRBD1. The CDR3 length is 15 residues. In germline, CDR1 is MNHEY, CDR2 SVGAGI. V lost 5 bases and J lost 4; bases outside the gene matches: 8. The CDR3 is CASSQTGGYGTEAFF. CDR3 DNA: TGTGCCAGCAGTCAAACAGGGGGCTACGGCACTGAAGCTTTCTTT.

In its sample, this clone was seen once. V gene TRBV6-5 combines with J gene TRBJ2-5; D uncertain. Germline lookup yields CDR1 MNHEY and CDR2 SVGAGI. The V gene lost 8 bases and the J gene lost 2 bases, with 12 bases spanning the gap. The CDR3 is 13 residues long. The CDR3 loop is CASSSGQQETQYF. The DNA of the CDR3 is TGTGCCAGCTCCTCGGGCCAACAAGAGACCCAGTACTTC.

The chain joins TRBV7-3 to TRBJ2-2; D ambiguous. The CDR3 runs to 15 residues. V lost 4 bases, J lost 0 bases, and 9 bases lay in between. CDR1 and CDR2 from the germline V gene are SGHTA and FQGTGA. For the CDR3, the DNA is TGTGCCAGCAGCTACGGCGGCGCGAACACCGGGGAGCTGTTTTTT. Protein product: CASSYGGANTGELFF.

This rearrangement joins TRBV5-5 to TRBJ1-5, with a possible D match to TRBD1 (6 bases). The germline CDR1 and CDR2 sequences are SGHKS and YYEKEE (reference sequence). Trimming stripped 1 base from V and 5 bases from J, with 16 bases between. The CDR3 contains 16 residues. The CDR3 loop reads CASSLYAGVFDQPQHF. The CDR3 DNA reads TGTGCCAGCAGCTTGTATGCAGGGGTTTTCGATCAGCCCCAGCATTTT.

V is TRBV18 and J is TRBJ1-1; 8 bases are a match to TRBD1. Looked up from germline, CDR1 is KGHSH and CDR2 is LQKENI. V lost 3 bases, J lost 1 base, and 7 bases stayed unmatched. The CDR3 is made up of 16 amino acids. CDR3 sequence reads: CASSPVYGQGNTEAFF. The CDR3 nucleotides are TGTGCCAGCTCACCGGTTTACGGACAGGGGAACACTGAAGCTTTCTTT.

The rearrangement uses TRBV11-2 and TRBJ2-7; D possibly corresponds to TRBD2 (6 bases). CDR1 and CDR2 from the germline V gene are SGHAT and FQNNGV. CDR3 length: 16 amino acids. Between the trimmed V and J ends, which lost 5 bases and 0 bases, there was a span of 17 bases. CDR3 nucleotides: TGTGCCAGCAGCCCAATCGGACGGGGGAGCTCCTACGAGCAGTACTTC. It codes for CASSPIGRGSSYEQYF.

The chain recombines TRBV29-1 with TRBJ1-2; D is undetermined. CDR1 and CDR2 (germline): SQVTM, ANQGSEA. V was cut by 4 bases and J by 4 bases, with 13 bases left in between. The CDR3 consists of 13 residues. In DNA, the CDR3 is TGCAGCGTTGGCGCGGGAGGTAGCTATGGCTACACCTTC. It encodes CSVGAGGSYGYTF.

Points on this clone: The sample holds other DNA sequences that translate to the same CDR3. The chain joins TRBV2 to TRBJ2-1, with D uncertain. V lost 4 bases and J lost 1, with 11 bases in between. Germline lookup yields CDR1 SNHLY and CDR2 FYNNEI. The CDR3 covers 15 residues. The CDR3 sequence is CASSASSGSYNEQFF. CDR3 bases: TGTGCCAGCAGTGCTTCGTCAGGATCCTACAATGAGCAGTTCTTC.

This chain links TRBV12-5 with TRBJ2-7; a possible D gene is TRBD1 (5 bases). Germline CDR1 and CDR2: LGHNT and FRNRAP. The CDR3 loop spans 18 amino acids. V lost 0 bases, J lost 1 base, and 19 bases lay in between. CDR3 in DNA: TGTGCTAGTGGTTTGGTATACAGGTCGACCTCGCCATCCTACGAGCAGTACTTC. Its protein product is CASGLVYRSTSPSYEQYF. The full variable domain, rest sourced from reference TRBV12-5 and TRBJ2-7, is DARVTQTPRHKVTEMGQEVTMRCQPILGHNTVFWYRQTMMQGLELLAYFRNRAPLDDSGMPKDRFSAEMPDATLATLKIQPSEPRDSAVYFCASGLVYRSTSPSYEQYFGPGTRLTVT.